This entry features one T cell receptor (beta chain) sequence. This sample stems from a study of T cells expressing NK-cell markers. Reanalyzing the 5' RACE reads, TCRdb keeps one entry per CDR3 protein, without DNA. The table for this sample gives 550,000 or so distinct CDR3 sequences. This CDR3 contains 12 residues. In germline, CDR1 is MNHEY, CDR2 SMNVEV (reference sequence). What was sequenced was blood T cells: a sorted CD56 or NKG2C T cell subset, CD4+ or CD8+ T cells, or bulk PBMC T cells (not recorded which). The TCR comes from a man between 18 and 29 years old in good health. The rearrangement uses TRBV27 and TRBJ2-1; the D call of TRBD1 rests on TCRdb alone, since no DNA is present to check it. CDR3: CASGYQGQGEFF.